The clone carrying this T cell receptor beta chain was counted many times. Its antigen is undetermined. The sample belongs to a study of T cells in Graves' hyperthyroidism and ophthalmopathy. Study in general: Peripheral blood was collected at initial diagnosis, before any treatment. Study-level findings and limits: Ophthalmopathy, which appeared later, was predicted by the model a median roughly 6.5 months before onset. In the analysis, a 13 V-J model separated ophthalmopathy from stable hyperthyroidism.

V lost 2 bases and J lost 4, with 14 bases in between. Germline CDR1 reads GTSNPN; CDR2 reads SVGIG (reference sequence). The CDR3 covers 14 residues. There were TCR beta CDR3 regions amplified from RNA transcripts. During a first-round RT-PCR of the TCR CDR3, the HTBI primer set was used. MiXCR was run by TCRdb on the multiplex PCR reads, yielding one entry per CDR3 protein. The table lists approximately 600,000 distinct CDR3 sequences, 14% of them singletons. Fresh peripheral blood, around 11 ml of it, supplied the PBMCs. Sample: blood. The chain combines TRBV30 with TRBJ1-1, with D tentatively TRBD1 (5 bases). The receptor comes from a woman under 40 with Graves' hyperthyroidism that later progressed to Graves' ophthalmopathy. CDR3 coding DNA: TGTGCCTGGAGTCTCCGGGGGGAAGCCACTGAAGCTTTCTTT. Translating it yields CAWSLRGEATEAFF.